The 28 T cell receptor beta chains in this list originate from one sample, sequenced in a study of blood T cell repertoires in COVID-19. The protocol was immunoSEQ multiplex PCR, while the TCRdb copy is restricted to in-frame clones and leaves out a portion. The data show fewer than 40,000 clones, around 90% seen once. The sample consisted of peripheral blood. The receptors come from a human donor in a cohort sampled during active COVID-19.

The rearrangement uses TRBV6-5 and TRBJ1-4; D is uncertain. The CDR3 extends over 14 amino acids. Germline lookup yields CDR1 MNHEY and CDR2 SVGAGI. V lost 7 bases and J lost 3, with 12 bases in between. The CDR3: CASKRGSSNEKLFF. The CDR3 DNA is TGTGCCAGCAAACGGGGATCATCTAATGAAAAACTGTTTTTT.

The chain has TRBV19 and TRBJ2-3; 8 bases align to TRBD2. Germline-derived CDR1 and CDR2 are LNHDA and SQIVND (reference sequence). V lost 7 bases to trimming and J lost 1 base; unmatched junction nucleotides: 4. This CDR3 has 14 amino acids. CDR3 amino acids: CASTPGLGTDTQYF. The CDR3, as DNA: TGTGCCAGTACCCCGGGACTAGGCACAGATACGCAGTATTTT.

V gene TRBV14 combines with J gene TRBJ1-2, with TRBD1 identical over 7 bases. Germline V gene data show CDR1 as SGHDN and CDR2 as FVKESK. V trimming: 0 bases; J trimming: 4 bases; junction bases outside the gene matches: 5. CDR3 length: 15 amino acids. CDR3 bases: TGTGCCAGCAGCCAAGATGTGGCAGGGGGCTATGGCTACACCTTC. Residues: CASSQDVAGGYGYTF.

The chain recombines TRBV6-6 with TRBJ1-1; unclear D gene. The CDR3 loop spans 14 amino acids. Germline V gene lookup returns CDR1 MNHNY and CDR2 SVGAGI (reference sequence). The V and J ends lost 4 bases and 5 bases respectively, with 14 bases between them. Written as DNA, the CDR3 is TGTGCCAGCAGTTTCATCATGGGCGGGACTGAAGCTTTCTTT. Encoded protein: CASSFIMGGTEAFF.

CDR3 protein: CASSSGGIREKLFF. Here the CDR3 DNA reads TGTGCCAGCAGCTCGGGAGGGATTAGGGAAAAACTGTTTTTT. This chain connects TRBV5-6 to TRBJ1-4, with unresolved D. Trimming left V 3 bases short and J 8 bases short, with 14 bases between. This CDR3 is 14 amino acids long. Germline CDR1 SGHDT, CDR2 YYEEEE.

The genes are TRBV27 and TRBJ1-5; D gene uncertain. CDR3 size: 14 residues. Per the germline V gene, CDR1 is MNHEY and CDR2 is SMNVEV (reference sequence). V was pared by 7 bases and J by 0 bases, with 10 bases between. CDR3 sequence: CASNGEYSNQPQHF. In DNA, the CDR3 is TGTGCCAGCAACGGGGAGTATAGCAATCAGCCCCAGCATTTT.

The V gene is TRBV30, the J gene TRBJ1-1; the D is unclear. Deletions cut 0 bases from V and 6 bases from J, with 11 bases between. The CDR3 runs 13 residues. Per germline, CDR1 GTSNPN and CDR2 SVGIG (reference sequence). The CDR3 is CAWSVLGRAEAFF. As DNA, the CDR3 is TGTGCCTGGAGTGTACTAGGGCGGGCTGAAGCTTTCTTT.

The rearrangement links TRBV6-5 to TRBJ1-1; D remains ambiguous. The CDR3 has 14 residues. V shed 0 bases and J shed 5 bases, with 10 bases lying between them. Germline V gene lookup returns CDR1 MNHEY and CDR2 SVGAGI. For the CDR3, the DNA is TGTGCCAGCAGTTACTCGGGGTGGAGGACTGAAGCTTTCTTT. Residues: CASSYSGWRTEAFF.

The chain joins TRBV6-5 to TRBJ2-2, with D possibly being TRBD2 (5 bases). The germline CDR1 and CDR2 sequences are MNHEY and SVGAGI. Between the trimmed V and J ends, which lost 8 bases and 1 base, there was a span of 8 bases. CDR3 length equals 13 residues. CDR3 sequence: CASEGWNTGELFF. CDR3 coding DNA: TGTGCCAGCGAGGGCTGGAACACCGGGGAGCTGTTTTTT.

V usage is TRBV5-8 and J usage is TRBJ1-1; 10 nucleotides line up with TRBD1. The CDR3 has 14 residues. The trim removed 3 bases at V and 12 bases at J, leaving 11 bases unmatched. Germline-derived CDR1 and CDR2 are SGHTS and YDEGEE. The CDR3 bases are TGTGCCAGCAGCTCACTACCGGGACAGGGGATGCCTTTCTTT. It translates to CASSSLPGQGMPFF. Together with reference TRBV5-8 and TRBJ1-1, the CDR3 gives the full variable domain: EAGVTQSPTHLIKTRGQQATLRCSPISGHTSVYWYQQALGLGLQFLLWYDEGEERNRGNFPPRFSGRQFPNYSSELNVNALELEDSALYLCASSSLPGQGMPFFGQGTRLTVV.

The rearrangement uses TRBV11-2 and TRBJ2-5; 9 positions match TRBD1. Germline V lookup: CDR1 SGHAT, CDR2 FQNNGV. V lost 6 bases and J lost 4; bases outside the gene matches: 15. CDR3 length: 17 residues. CDR3: CASRDYTGTGTRETQYF. The CDR3 bases are TGTGCCAGCAGAGACTATACCGGGACAGGGACTCGAGAGACCCAGTACTTC.

The V gene is TRBV27, the J gene TRBJ1-1; TRBD1 agrees at 12 bases. The CDR3 spans 15 residues. CDR1 MNHEY and CDR2 SMNVEV come from the germline V gene (reference sequence). The V segment lost 5 bases and the J segment 7 bases; nucleotides outside the gene matches: 8. The CDR3 loop reads CASSGGTGGFGEAFF. CDR3 DNA sequence: TGTGCCAGCAGTGGGGGGACAGGGGGCTTTGGTGAAGCTTTCTTT.

The chain employs TRBV18 and TRBJ1-1; possible D gene TRBD1, 6 bases. This CDR3 spans 13 amino acids. V dropped 3 bases and J dropped 4 bases, with 9 bases sitting between them. Germline lookup yields CDR1 KGHSH and CDR2 LQKENI. The CDR3 reads CASSPGQFTEAFF. CDR3 DNA sequence: TGTGCCAGCTCACCTGGACAGTTCACTGAAGCTTTCTTT. The complete variable domain, with remaining parts taken from reference TRBV18 and TRBJ1-1, reads NAGVMQNPRHLVRRRGQEARLRCSPMKGHSHVYWYRQLPEEGLKFMVYLQKENIIDESGMPKERFSAEFPKEGPSILRIQQVVRGDSAAYFCASSPGQFTEAFFGQGTRLTVV.

The chain joins TRBV21-1 to TRBJ1-2. TRBV21-1 is marked as a pseudogene. The CDR3 is 11 amino acids. CDR3 residues: CATSDGNGYTF. The CDR3 bases are TGTGCCACCTCGGACGGGAATGGCTACACCTTC.

This clone was counted between two and nine times. J is TRBJ1-4 and V is TRBV19; D is uncertain. The germline V gene has CDR1 LNHDA and CDR2 SQIVND (reference sequence). V lost 3 bases to trimming and J lost 7 bases, with 12 bases between them. The length of the CDR3 is 14 residues. DNA for the CDR3: TGTGCCAGTAGTATCACCGGTGATCGTGAAAAACTGTTTTTT. Translated: CASSITGDREKLFF.

The chain combines TRBV7-9 with TRBJ1-6, with 8 nucleotides matching TRBD1. This CDR3 region has 13 residues. Trimming removed 5 bases from V and 10 bases from J; junction bases left unmatched: 4. Germline V CDR1 and CDR2: SEHNR, FQNEAQ (reference sequence). CDR3 loop: CASSPGQESPLHF. The CDR3 DNA is TGTGCCAGCAGCCCGGGACAGGAATCACCCCTCCACTTT.

V gene TRBV7-2 combines with J gene TRBJ2-3; tentative D call: TRBD1 (5 bases). V lost 2 bases to trimming and J lost 9 bases, with 12 bases between them. This CDR3 contains 13 residues. Germline V CDR1 and CDR2: SGHTA, FQGNSA. The CDR3 here is CASSLIWGETQYF. CDR3 in DNA: TGTGCCAGCAGCTTAATTTGGGGCGAGACGCAGTATTTT.

The V gene is TRBV28, the J gene TRBJ1-1; 9 nucleotides line up with TRBD1. CDR3 size: 17 residues. Looked up from germline, CDR1 is MDHEN and CDR2 is SYDVKM. V was clipped by 7 bases and J by 5 bases; unmatched bases: 17. DNA for the CDR3: TGTGCCAGCACCAGAACACCGGGACAGGGAGAGGGGACTGAAGCTTTCTTT. Encoded protein: CASTRTPGQGEGTEAFF.

The genes are TRBV2 and TRBJ2-4, with D possibly matching TRBD1 (6 bases). This CDR3 has 14 residues. Deletions cut 3 bases from V and 11 bases from J, with 17 bases between. Germline V gene data show CDR1 as SNHLY and CDR2 as FYNNEI. The CDR3 region is CASSDQPTGAVQYF. The CDR3 DNA reads TGTGCCAGCAGTGACCAGCCGACAGGTGCCGTTCAGTACTTC. The full variable domain, with the rest looked up from reference TRBV2 and TRBJ2-4, is EPEVTQTPSHQVTQMGQEVILRCVPISNHLYFYWYRQILGQKVEFLVSFYNNEISEKSEIFDDQFSVERPDGSNFTLKIRSTKLEDSAMYFCASSDQPTGAVQYFGAGTRLSVL.

The rearrangement links TRBV27 to TRBJ2-1, with D uncertain. CDR1 and CDR2 from the germline V gene are MNHEY and SMNVEV (reference sequence). CDR3 length: 12 amino acids. V dropped 4 bases and J dropped 7 bases, with 8 bases sitting between them. The CDR3 here is CASSSELNEQFF. The CDR3 DNA reads TGTGCCAGCAGTTCCGAGCTAAATGAGCAGTTCTTC.

The chain combines TRBV6-5 with TRBJ1-3; no clear D gene. The CDR3 has 14 amino acids. The germline gives CDR1 MNHEY, CDR2 SVGAGI. Trimming shortened V by 8 bases and J by 0 bases, and 11 bases separated the two germline ends. The CDR3 DNA sequence: TGTGCCAGCGGCTTCCAACCCTCTGGAAACACCATATATTTT. Residues: CASGFQPSGNTIYF.

This clone has a single count. The genes are TRBV28 and TRBJ1-4; D not resolved. The germline CDR1 and CDR2 sequences are MDHEN and SYDVKM. Trimming left V 7 bases short and J 1 base short, with 19 bases between. The CDR3 totals 17 residues. CDR3 amino acids: CASKAGGELRTNEKLFF. DNA of the CDR3: TGTGCCAGCAAAGCGGGTGGGGAGTTGAGAACTAATGAAAAACTGTTTTTT.

The V gene is TRBV19, the J gene TRBJ1-6; the D gene is possibly TRBD1 (5 bases). V was clipped by 7 bases and J by 7 bases, with 17 bases between them. The CDR3 is made up of 15 amino acids. Germline V gives CDR1 LNHDA, CDR2 SQIVND (reference sequence). CDR3 sequence: CASNLGVYINSPLHF. In DNA form, the CDR3 reads TGTGCCAGTAACTTAGGGGTTTATATAAATTCACCCCTCCACTTT.

This sequence joins TRBV2 and TRBJ1-4, with D possibly TRBD1 on 5 matching bases. V dropped 8 bases and J dropped 7 bases, with 17 bases sitting between them. The germline V gene has CDR1 SNHLY and CDR2 FYNNEI. The CDR3 has 14 amino acids. The CDR3 nucleotides read TGTGCCAGCCTCAGGGAGGGGATGGGTGAAAAACTGTTTTTT. It specifies CASLREGMGEKLFF.

The chain carries TRBV4-3 and TRBJ2-1; 7 nucleotides match TRBD2. The V and J ends lost 0 bases and 5 bases, in that order; junction bases with no gene match: 4. CDR3 length: 15 residues. Germline V CDR1 and CDR2: LGHNA, YSLEER. CDR3 residues: CASSQETSWNNEQFF. The CDR3 DNA reads TGCGCCAGCAGCCAAGAGACTAGCTGGAACAATGAGCAGTTCTTC.

The chain is built from TRBV27 and TRBJ1-2; the D gene is possibly TRBD1 (6 bases). The CDR3 extends over 13 amino acids. Germline-derived CDR1 and CDR2 are MNHEY and SMNVEV (reference sequence). V lost 6 bases to trimming and J lost 8 bases, with 16 bases between them. CDR3 nucleotide sequence: TGTGCCAGCAGCCCCCTCAGGGGATACGGCTACACCTTC. Its protein product is CASSPLRGYGYTF.

V is TRBV5-1 and J is TRBJ2-3, with 8 positions matching TRBD1. This CDR3 has 14 amino acids. Germline CDR1 and CDR2: SGHRS and YFSETQ. The V and J ends lost 4 bases and 3 bases, in that order; junction bases with no gene match: 4. The CDR3 is CASSLQGDTDTQYF. For the CDR3, the DNA is TGCGCCAGCAGCCTACAGGGGGATACAGATACGCAGTATTTT.

The chain uses TRBV11-1 and TRBJ2-3; D perhaps matches TRBD2 (6 bases). The V end lost 8 bases, the J end lost 8 bases, and 11 bases lay between the germline ends. Looked up from germline, CDR1 is SGHAT and CDR2 is FQDESV (reference sequence). This CDR3 contains 11 residues. This CDR3 reads CASGLGGTQYF. As DNA, the CDR3 is TGTGCCAGCGGTCTGGGGGGTACGCAGTATTTT.